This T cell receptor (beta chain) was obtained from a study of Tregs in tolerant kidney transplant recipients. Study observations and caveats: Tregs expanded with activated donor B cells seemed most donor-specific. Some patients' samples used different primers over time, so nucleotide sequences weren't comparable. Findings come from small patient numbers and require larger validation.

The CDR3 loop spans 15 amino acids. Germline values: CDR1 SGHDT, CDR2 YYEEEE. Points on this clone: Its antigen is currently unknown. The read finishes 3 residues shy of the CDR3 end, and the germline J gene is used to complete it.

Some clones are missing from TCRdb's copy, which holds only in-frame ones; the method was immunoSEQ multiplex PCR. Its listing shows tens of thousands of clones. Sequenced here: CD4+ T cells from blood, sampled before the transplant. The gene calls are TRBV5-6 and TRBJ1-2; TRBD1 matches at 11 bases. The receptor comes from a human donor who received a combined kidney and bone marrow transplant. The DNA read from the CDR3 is TGTGCCAGCAGCCTCCGGGACAGGGGGAAGGGGGGC. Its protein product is CASSLRDRGKGG. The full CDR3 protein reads CASSLRDRGKGGYTF.